This T cell receptor beta chain comes out of a study of CD8 T cells in Susac syndrome. Trimming took 5 bases from V and 2 from J, leaving 13 bases between them. The CDR3 is made up of 15 amino acids. CDR1 and CDR2 from the germline V gene are SGHVS and FQNEAQ. The count of this clonotype is one. Random hexamers primed reverse transcription of about 0.5 to 1 ug RNA. MiXCR, run by TCRdb on the immunoSEQ multiplex PCR reads, gives a single entry per CDR3 protein. The table records hundreds of thousands of distinct CDR3 sequences, 85% to 95% of them present only once. CD8+ and CD4+ T cells from blood underwent TCR beta sequencing, which was carried out in a high-throughput format. The multiple sclerosis control cohort comprised treatment-naive individuals presenting with stable or active relapsing-remitting disease.

The TCR was taken from a human donor with multiple sclerosis. Input material: CD4+ T cells from PBMCs. This chain connects TRBV7-8 to TRBJ2-1; D is tentatively TRBD1 or TRBD2 (5 bases each). CDR3 loop: CASSPMRDPYNEQFF. The CDR3 nucleotides read TGTGCCAGCAGCCCTATGAGGGACCCCTACAATGAGCAGTTCTTC.